This T cell receptor (beta chain) was observed in a study of blood T cells in healthy people across ages (dated by TCRdb to the mid-2010s). About the investigation overall: Template switching captured roughly one uniquely barcoded TCR beta cDNA molecule per two T cells in model experiments. The donors were split into four age groups: young (average approximately 16 years), middle-aged (around 40), aged (about 62) and long-lived (roughly 77). Using deep sequencing normalized with unique cDNA molecular identifiers, the study measured how TCR beta repertoire diversity changes with age. Using the same blood draw, the study looked at two additional independent replicas of 1 million unique cDNA reads for two donors, one aged 18 to 30 and the other aged 80 or older.

Receptors were amplified or captured by 5' RACE. Sequenced using an Illumina HiSeq 2500. A second PCR of roughly 6 to 12 cycles was performed with a sample-barcoded 5' primer and a J-beta primer mix. Each TCR beta cDNA molecule received a unique molecular identifier from a template-switch 5' adaptor carrying 12 random nucleotides. At least 2.5 million CDR3-containing paired-end reads were obtained from each sample. First-strand cDNA was synthesized from all RNA with the Mint cDNA synthesis kit, primed by a TRBC-specific oligonucleotide. Following uracil-DNA glycosylase treatment, a first 18-cycle PCR with universal primers M1SS and BC2_uni_R was performed on all cDNA. The paper's data handling went like this. For normalization, 1 million high-quality reads, each with a distinct molecular identifier, were randomly selected from each sample. Instead of being binned into consensus sequences, reads that shared molecular identifiers were thrown out. CDR3 identification, clonotype clustering and error correction used MiTCR with a Q25 quality threshold and the strictest error-elimination algorithm. A nonparametric unseen species model with Euler transformation was used to estimate a lower bound on total TCR beta diversity. The public reads were run again by TCRdb, first through fastp at Q25 and then through MiXCR, and only productive beta chains were kept. Here each entry gathers all rows of one CDR3 protein and keeps the most common genes and DNA. These V and J calls are TCRdb output, not the study's own analysis. The sample has around 1,000,000 distinct CDR3 sequences on record, around 27% of them singletons. In total, the top ten clones hold approximately 0.7% of the sample.

Donors were around 37 systemically healthy Caucasian individuals from Russia aged roughly 6 to 90 years. Each donor gave around 9.8 milliliters of peripheral blood, collected into EDTA-treated Vacutainer tubes. PBMCs were isolated by Ficoll-Paque density-gradient centrifugation, with at least 7 million obtained per sample. Trizol reagent was used to extract total RNA from the PBMCs, yielding at least 5.5 micrograms per sample. For every donor, an aliquot of PBMCs went through flow cytometry to measure the percentages of naive CD45RAhigh/CD27high T cells. The CDR3 starts with the cysteine, ends with the phenylalanine, and has 11 residues. Just the 33-base CDR3 DNA is kept, in frame starting at base 1. The CDR1 and CDR2 encoded by the germline V gene (reference sequence) are DFQATT and SNEGSKA. Study-level results and caveats: Compared with the aged group, the long-lived group had more naive CD4+ T cells, fewer expanded clones and increased TCR diversity, a pattern suggesting age selection. Because the CMV infection status of the donors was unknown, age-related changes in expanded clonotypes may potentially have been confounded. As age increased, observed TCR beta diversity per million T cells dropped in a roughly linear way, and a significant reduction was already evident by age roughly 40. There was a strong correlation between observed TCR beta diversity and the percentage of naive T cells measured by flow cytometry. Estimates of total diversity from one million sequenced T cells were regarded as lower bounds and underestimates. Because profiling used bulk unsorted PBMCs, naive and antigen-experienced compartments could not be compared conclusively.

There are a few counts of this clonotype. Its antigen is unknown. It has no much larger one-base neighbor in the sample; base qualities were not kept. These data were likewise used in another study, on T cells of mothers and their children. The second study reports: Nine systemically healthy Caucasian individuals, comprising three mothers and their six children, were included as donors. cDNA synthesis used all of the extracted RNA, with approximately 1.6 ug of RNA in each 15 ul reaction. In the second PCR, the M1S primer added sample barcodes and 2-4 random nucleotides. Over 8.5 million TCR beta CDR3 reads were obtained for each mother, and millions of reads were obtained for each child. Thymic selection shapes the output of TCR recombination in a similar way in related and unrelated pairs, and inherited differences have a minor effect. Normalized repertoire overlap was always found to be slightly, but never significantly, higher in related mother-child pairs than in unrelated mother-child pairs. Persistent microchimeric T cell clones were not detected, at a sensitivity of around 100 clones per million clonotypes. In the study, deep NGS was used to compare the TCR beta repertoires of mothers and children, and features distinguishing related mother-child pairs from unrelated individuals were sought. The mean age was about 40 +/- 4 years for the mothers and around 10 +/- 4 years for the children. After adapters were ligated using NEBNext reagents, the libraries underwent 100+100 nt paired-end sequencing on an Illumina HiSeq 2000. To prevent cross-contamination, the mother and child libraries were prepared one month apart and sequenced in separate runs. For each donor, somewhere between about 500,000 and 2,300,000 distinct TCR beta clonotypes were identified. Naive TCR beta clonotypes were estimated from low-frequency clonotypes matched to each donor's FACS-determined naive share, without sorting.

The specimen sequenced was blood. The V gene is TRBV20-1 and the J gene is TRBJ2-5; the D segment cannot be called with confidence. The J call is in doubt because the DNA end fits TRBJ2-1 better. The clonotype was recovered from a girl aged 2 to 9 in good health. The DNA is TGCAGTGCTAGTGTCAACAATGAGCAGTTCTTC. Its protein reads: CSASVNNEQFF.